This T cell receptor (beta chain) emerged from a study of CD8+CD57+ T cells in acquired aplastic anemia. Study-level findings and limits: With respect to CD8+ Simpson's diversity, patients and controls did not differ significantly.

From germline, CDR1 is SGDLS and CDR2 YYNGEE. V gave up 4 bases and J gave up 6 bases, with 13 bases separating them. The CDR3 loop spans 14 amino acids. The template for TCR beta VDJ and CDR3 sequence profiling was genomic DNA. One entry per CDR3 protein results from TCRdb running MiXCR on the reads. The sample has some 180,000 distinct CDR3 sequences, around half seen once. This clonotype has a count of ten or more. Its antigen is not known. Sequenced material: sorted CD4+, CD8+, or CD8+CD57+ T cells (not recorded which) from PBMCs. This sequence joins TRBV9 and TRBJ2-2; D is uncertain. This receptor was obtained from a human donor in good health. The CDR3, as DNA: TGTGCCAGCAGCCCACTTGATTTCTCCGGGGAGCTGTTTTTT. It specifies CASSPLDFSGELFF. Using reference TRBV9 and TRBJ2-2 for the parts outside the CDR3, the full variable domain is DSGVTQTPKHLITATGQRVTLRCSPRSGDLSVYWYQQSLDQGLQFLIQYYNGEERAKGNILERFSAQQFPDLHSELNLSSLELGDSALYFCASSPLDFSGELFFGEGSRLTVL.